This entry describes one T cell receptor beta chain. This specimen includes other DNA sequences encoding the same CDR3. TCRdb's copy holds only in-frame clones and misses some; the assay was immunoSEQ multiplex PCR. The table records 90,000 to 100,000 clones, 80% to 90% of them present only once. The record originates from a study of OX40 agonist ivuxolimab in advanced cancers. Germline CDR1 is ENHRY and CDR2 is SYGVKD. V lost 0 bases to trimming and J lost 4 bases, with 6 bases between them. The CDR3 length is 13 residues. The J gene is TRBJ1-1, the V gene TRBV10-3; tentatively, D is TRBD1 (5 bases). Source: CD4+ or CD8+ T cells sorted from blood, taken in a trial of the OX40 agonist ivuxolimab. The TCR was taken from an adult with an advanced solid tumor such as melanoma, head and neck, liver or kidney cancer. For the CDR3, the DNA is TGTGCCATCAGTGAGTCCGGGGGCACTGAAGCTTTCTTT. This sequence encodes CAISESGGTEAFF.